Shown below are 7 T cell receptor beta chains from a single sample sequenced in a study of blood T cell repertoires in COVID-19. Profiled with immunoSEQ multiplex PCR; TCRdb holds only in-frame clones, not every one. The data show tens of thousands of clones, approximately 75% seen once. Sequencing was carried out using peripheral blood. The receptors shown here come from a woman in her 70s with COVID-19, enrolled during active disease.

The chain has TRBV6-1 and TRBJ1-2; 9 bases match TRBD1. The CDR3 has 15 residues. The trim removed 2 bases at V and 4 bases at J, leaving 5 bases unmatched. Germline V CDR1 and CDR2: MNHNS, SASEGT. CDR3 in amino acids: CASSERWTGAYGYTF. The CDR3 DNA is TGTGCCAGCAGTGAAAGATGGACAGGGGCCTATGGCTACACCTTC.

This clone was seen a few times. The gene calls are TRBV6-6 and TRBJ2-7; 8 bases map to TRBD2. J lost 2 bases, V lost 2 bases, and 2 bases had no gene match. CDR3 size: 14 residues. CDR1 is MNHNY and CDR2 is SVGAGI in the germline V gene (reference sequence). The chain's CDR3 is CASSYTRGAYEQYF. CDR3 DNA sequence: TGTGCCAGCAGTTACACGCGGGGGGCCTACGAGCAGTACTTC.

This clone was seen a few times. V is TRBV19 and J is TRBJ1-1; unclear D gene. The CDR3 runs to 14 residues. Germline values: CDR1 LNHDA, CDR2 SQIVND (reference sequence). The V gene lost 3 bases and the J gene lost 1 base, with 9 bases spanning the gap. CDR3 nucleotides: TGTGCCAGTAGTATTGGTTGGAGGAACACTGAAGCTTTCTTT. This codes for CASSIGWRNTEAFF.

This chain uses TRBV11-3 with TRBJ2-2; TRBD2 agrees at 11 bases. V shed 5 bases and J 4 bases; nucleotides not matched to a gene: 3. This CDR3 is built from 15 residues. Germline assignment: CDR1 SGHNT and CDR2 YENEEA. CDR3 amino acids: CASSLLAGGTGELFF. As DNA, the CDR3 is TGTGCCAGCAGCCTTCTAGCGGGAGGCACCGGGGAGCTGTTTTTT.

The chain employs TRBV18 and TRBJ1-1; 9 bases map to TRBD1. The CDR3 has 15 amino acids. Per germline, CDR1 KGHSH and CDR2 LQKENI. V was pared by 4 bases and J by 5 bases, with 8 bases of the junction left unmatched. The CDR3: CASSQPGQGRTEAFF. CDR3 bases: TGTGCCAGCTCACAACCGGGACAGGGTAGGACTGAAGCTTTCTTT.

Written as DNA, the CDR3 is TGTGCCAGCAGCTTAAAAGCGGGGCAACCCTACGAGCAGTACTTC. Its translation is CASSLKAGQPYEQYF. The chain uses TRBV11-3 and TRBJ2-7; 7 bases fit TRBD2. The CDR3 length is 15 residues. CDR1 and CDR2 from the germline V gene are SGHNT and YENEEA. After removal of 2 bases from V and 2 bases from J, the junction contained 6 bases not matched to a gene.

The rearrangement joins TRBV7-2 to TRBJ2-1; 12 bases are shared with TRBD2. J was trimmed by 0 bases and V by 5 bases; bases with no gene match: 11. The CDR3 extends over 19 amino acids. CDR1 is SGHTA, CDR2 FQGNSA, per germline. CDR3 protein: CASSPQTSGGASSYNEQFF. For the CDR3, the DNA is TGTGCCAGCAGCCCCCAGACTAGCGGGGGTGCCAGCTCCTACAATGAGCAGTTCTTC. The full variable domain, its missing parts supplied by reference TRBV7-2 and TRBJ2-1, is GAGVSQSPSNKVTEKGKDVELRCDPISGHTALYWYRQSLGQGLEFLIYFQGNSAPDKSGLPSDRFSAERTGGSVSTLTIQRTQQEDSAVYLCASSPQTSGGASSYNEQFFGPGTRLTVL.